The subject of this entry is one T cell receptor (beta chain). Its antigen is unidentified. Between the trimmed V and J ends, which lost 8 bases and 7 bases, there was a span of 21 bases. Germline values: CDR1 SGHAT, CDR2 FQNNGV. This CDR3 comprises 14 residues. This entry is derived from a study of identical twins. MiXCR, applied by TCRdb to the 5' RACE reads, yields one record per CDR3 protein. The data show under 300,000 distinct CDR3 sequences, roughly an eighth seen once. General study points: Among monozygotic twins, out-of-frame TCR alpha sharing exceeded what models predicted. Clonotypes of the beta chain that were abundant in cord blood carried fewer insertions (memory repertoires showed none). Zero-insertion analyses could be partly confounded by invariant MAIT and iNKT cells.

The V gene is TRBV11-2, the J gene TRBJ2-7; D unresolved. The sample taken for sequencing was memory (CD45RO+) T cells sorted from blood. The TCR was taken from a woman aged 18-30 years in good health. The CDR3 loop reads CASLLDPLDAEQYF. CDR3 in DNA: TGTGCCAGCCTCTTGGACCCCCTCGATGCGGAGCAGTACTTC.